A single sample is the source of the 12 T cell receptor beta chains below, sequenced in a study of blood T cell dynamics during melanoma immunotherapy. Sample time point: pre-treatment baseline. Sequencing used immunoSEQ multiplex PCR; TCRdb keeps in-frame clones, though not all of them. The table has more than 11,000 clones, 85% to 90% seen once; the top ten hold around 6.1%. The specimen comprised blood, sampled from a patient treated with checkpoint blockade. The receptors originated from a human donor with melanoma.

This clone has a single count. V and J are TRBV6-4 and TRBJ2-7; D is perhaps TRBD1 or TRBD2 (5 bases each). This CDR3 has 16 amino acids. V lost 2 bases, J lost 0 bases, and 14 bases lay in between. The germline V gene has CDR1 MRHNA and CDR2 SNTAGT. DNA of the CDR3: TGTGCCAGCAGTGACCCGGGGACCCTGAGCTCCTACGAGCAGTACTTC. Amino acid sequence: CASSDPGTLSSYEQYF.

This clone was detected only a few times. This sequence joins TRBV11-2 and TRBJ1-1; D remains ambiguous. With 0 bases removed from V and 1 base from J, the gap between germline ends came to 6 bases. This CDR3 spans 14 amino acids. Per the germline V gene, CDR1 is SGHAT and CDR2 is FQNNGV. The CDR3 is CASSLEYGNTEAFF. DNA for the CDR3: TGTGCCAGCAGCTTAGAATACGGGAACACTGAAGCTTTCTTT.

The chain combines TRBV5-1 with TRBJ2-5, with D possibly being TRBD2 (6 bases). Trimming removed 1 base at V and 5 bases at J, with 15 bases between. The CDR3 extends over 15 amino acids. The germline CDR1 and CDR2 sequences are SGHRS and YFSETQ. CDR3 nucleotides: TGCGCCAGCAGCTTGAATACAGCGGGCGGCGAGACCCAGTACTTC. Protein: CASSLNTAGGETQYF.

This chain joins TRBV5-4 and TRBJ1-4, with D hard to call. Trimming left V 0 bases short and J 1 base short, with 13 bases between. The CDR3 totals 17 residues. Per the germline V gene, CDR1 is SGHNT and CDR2 is YYREEE (reference sequence). CDR3 nucleotide sequence: TGTGCCAGCAGCTTGGCCGTTTCGGGCCTAACTAATGAAAAACTGTTTTTT. Protein: CASSLAVSGLTNEKLFF.

V is TRBV6-1 and J is TRBJ1-3, with 8 bases aligning to TRBD1. Per the germline V gene, CDR1 is MNHNS and CDR2 is SASEGT. Germline trimming cut 5 bases from V and 4 bases from J; bases unmatched to any gene: 7. This CDR3 has 15 residues. The CDR3 region has the DNA TGTGCCAGCAGTCTGGGGGGGACAGGCGGAAACACCATATATTTT. Translation: CASSLGGTGGNTIYF.

This chain joins TRBV6-1 and TRBJ1-5; 7 bases fit TRBD1. Germline assignment: CDR1 MNHNS and CDR2 SASEGT. With V trimmed by 7 bases and J by 7 bases, 13 bases remained unmatched. The CDR3 runs to 15 residues. CDR3 region: CASNAMGTDKQPQHF. The CDR3 coding sequence is TGTGCCAGCAACGCCATGGGGACAGATAAACAGCCCCAGCATTTT.

The chain has TRBV6-1 and TRBJ2-1, with a weak D call TRBD2 (7 bases). Trimming pared 9 bases from V and 4 bases from J, leaving 13 bases between. Germline values: CDR1 MNHNS, CDR2 SASEGT. The CDR3 has 13 residues. The CDR3 nucleotides are TGTGCCAGTTGGGGGGGGCGTTACAATGAGCAGTTCTTC. The encoded protein is CASWGGRYNEQFF.

The table lists this clone with a few counts. V usage is TRBV29-1 and J usage is TRBJ2-1; 7 bases are shared with TRBD2. Germline CDR1 is SQVTM and CDR2 is ANQGSEA. V was clipped by 7 bases and J by 4 bases; unmatched bases: 10. CDR3 size: 14 residues. CDR3 bases: TGCAGCGCCAGAGGGCGGGGGAATTACAATGAGCAGTTCTTC. Residues: CSARGRGNYNEQFF.

The CDR3 DNA reads TGTGCCAGCAGCCCAGGGGTAAACAATGAGCAGTTCTTC. It yields the protein CASSPGVNNEQFF. This chain connects TRBV14 to TRBJ2-1; tentative D call: TRBD1 (6 bases). Trimming cost V 4 bases and J 5 bases, with 9 bases left between them. The CDR3 covers 13 residues. Germline CDR1 reads SGHDN; CDR2 reads FVKESK.

The rearrangement uses TRBV30 and TRBJ1-5; D perhaps matches TRBD1 (5 bases). The ends were cut back, 0 bases at V and 2 bases at J, with 11 bases in the middle. Germline V gene data show CDR1 as GTSNPN and CDR2 as SVGIG (reference sequence). This CDR3 contains 15 residues. CDR3 in DNA: TGTGCCTGGAGTGTACGAGGGGATGGCAATCAGCCCCAGCATTTT. The encoded protein is CAWSVRGDGNQPQHF.

This sequence joins TRBV5-1 and TRBJ2-7; the match to TRBD1 covers 9 bases. CDR3 length: 14 residues. Germline CDR1 is SGHRS and CDR2 is YFSETQ. V lost 5 bases and J lost 2; bases outside the gene matches: 5. CDR3 DNA: TGCGCCAGCAGGTCCGGGACAGGGACCTACGAGCAGTACTTC. Amino acid sequence: CASRSGTGTYEQYF.

The V and J genes are TRBV5-1 and TRBJ2-3, with TRBD1 matching over 9 bases. CDR3 length equals 15 residues. Germline assignment: CDR1 SGHRS and CDR2 YFSETQ. The V segment lost 4 bases and the J segment 1 base; nucleotides outside the gene matches: 4. The CDR3 spells CASSLRQGGTDTQYF. Here the CDR3 DNA reads TGCGCCAGCAGCCTAAGACAGGGGGGCACAGATACGCAGTATTTT.